Below are 8 T cell receptor beta chains sequenced from a single sample in a study of T cell responses to AZD1222 COVID-19 vaccine. Only in-frame clones appear in the TCRdb table, and some are missing; sequencing was by immunoSEQ multiplex PCR. The table has more than 150,000 clones, approximately 94% seen once. The material sequenced was peripheral blood, taken 28 days after the second AZD1222 dose. The source is an adult who received the AZD1222 COVID-19 vaccine.

As DNA, the CDR3 is TGTGCCAGCAGCAGAGGTCCGGGGGTGAAGGGAAACACCATATATTTT. It yields the protein CASSRGPGVKGNTIYF. This sequence joins TRBV14 and TRBJ1-3; possibly TRBD1 for D (5 bases). The germline V and J ends were trimmed by 5 bases and 4 bases, with 18 bases remaining between them. This CDR3 has 16 amino acids. Germline V lookup: CDR1 SGHDN, CDR2 FVKESK.

The J gene is TRBJ2-1, the V gene TRBV7-8; 13 bases map to TRBD2. The germline gives CDR1 SGHVS, CDR2 FQNEAQ. The CDR3 runs to 16 residues. Unmatched junction bases numbered 4, after V lost 6 bases and J lost 2 bases. The CDR3 sequence: CASSWTSGGPYNEQFF. DNA for the CDR3: TGTGCCAGCAGTTGGACTAGCGGGGGACCCTACAATGAGCAGTTCTTC. Variable domain in full (rest from reference TRBV7-8 and TRBJ2-1): GAGVSQSPRYKVAKRGQDVALRCDPISGHVSLFWYQQALGQGPEFLTYFQNEAQLDKSGLPSDRFFAERPEGSVSTLKIQRTQQEDSAVYLCASSWTSGGPYNEQFFGPGTRLTVL.

This sequence joins TRBV5-1 and TRBJ1-2, with a weak D call TRBD1 (6 bases). Germline CDR1 SGHRS, CDR2 YFSETQ. Trimming removed 4 bases from V and 4 bases from J, with 14 bases in between. The CDR3 length is 14 residues. Here the CDR3 DNA reads TGCGCCAGCAGCGGGGACATCGTTTCCTATGGCTACACCTTC. Protein: CASSGDIVSYGYTF.

Only a few counts were recorded for this clone. The rearrangement links TRBV7-9 to TRBJ2-5; 14 bases match TRBD2. Germline CDR1 is SEHNR and CDR2 is FQNEAQ (reference sequence). The CDR3 is 17 amino acids. With 4 bases clipped from V and 4 bases from J, the junction kept 8 bases outside the gene matches. The CDR3 nucleotides are TGTGCCAGCAGCTCCAGACTAGCGGGAGGGGAAAGAGAGACCCAGTACTTC. It is translated as CASSSRLAGGERETQYF.

The chain combines TRBV10-2 with TRBJ1-1, with TRBD1 as a possible D gene (5 bases). This CDR3 comprises 15 residues. Trimming removed 7 bases at V and 1 base at J, with 16 bases between. Germline values: CDR1 WSHSY, CDR2 SAAADI. The CDR3 protein is CASNFQGPGNTEAFF. DNA for the CDR3: TGCGCCAGCAATTTTCAGGGTCCGGGGAACACTGAAGCTTTCTTT.

The V gene is TRBV7-9, the J gene TRBJ1-6; D is uncertain. CDR3 length equals 15 residues. Germline V gene sequence: CDR1 SEHNR, CDR2 FQNEAQ (reference sequence). V was pared by 1 base and J by 3 bases, with 7 bases between. The CDR3 sequence is CASSLDGNYNSPLHF. The CDR3 DNA reads as TGTGCCAGCAGCTTAGATGGCAACTATAATTCACCCCTCCACTTT. Full variable domain (rest looked up from reference TRBV7-9 and TRBJ1-6): DTGVSQNPRHKITKRGQNVTFRCDPISEHNRLYWYRQTLGQGPEFLTYFQNEAQLEKSRLLSDRFSAERPKGSFSTLEIQRTEQGDSAMYLCASSLDGNYNSPLHFGNGTRLTVT.

The genes are TRBV28 and TRBJ2-1; no reliable D call. V was pared by 3 bases and J by 4 bases, with 7 bases between. Germline V gene lookup returns CDR1 MDHEN and CDR2 SYDVKM. The CDR3 has 13 amino acids. This CDR3 reads CASSFSRYNEQFF. The DNA for the CDR3 is TGTGCCAGCAGTTTTTCCCGGTACAATGAGCAGTTCTTC.

The chain has TRBV2 and TRBJ1-2, with 7 positions matching TRBD1. The germline V gene has CDR1 SNHLY and CDR2 FYNNEI. CDR3 size: 15 residues. V was pared by 3 bases and J by 4 bases, with 8 bases of the junction left unmatched. CDR3 DNA: TGTGCCAGCAGTGACTGGACAGGCGGAACCTATGGCTACACCTTC. The encoded protein is CASSDWTGGTYGYTF.